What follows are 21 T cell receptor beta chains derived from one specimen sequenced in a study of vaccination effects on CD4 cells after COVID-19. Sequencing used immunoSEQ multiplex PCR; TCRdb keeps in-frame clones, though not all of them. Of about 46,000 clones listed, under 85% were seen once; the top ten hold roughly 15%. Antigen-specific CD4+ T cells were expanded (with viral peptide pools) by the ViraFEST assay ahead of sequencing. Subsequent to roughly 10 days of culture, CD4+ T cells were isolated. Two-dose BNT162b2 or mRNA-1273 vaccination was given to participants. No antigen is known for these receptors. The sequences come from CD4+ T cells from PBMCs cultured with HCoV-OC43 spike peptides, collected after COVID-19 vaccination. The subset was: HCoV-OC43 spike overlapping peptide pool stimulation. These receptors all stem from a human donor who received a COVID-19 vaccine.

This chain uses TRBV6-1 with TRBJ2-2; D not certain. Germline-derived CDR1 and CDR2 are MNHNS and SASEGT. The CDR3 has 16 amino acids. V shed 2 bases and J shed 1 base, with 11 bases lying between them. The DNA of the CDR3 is TGTGCCAGCAGTGAAAGTGCCTGGCAGAACACCGGGGAGCTGTTTTTT. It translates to CASSESAWQNTGELFF.

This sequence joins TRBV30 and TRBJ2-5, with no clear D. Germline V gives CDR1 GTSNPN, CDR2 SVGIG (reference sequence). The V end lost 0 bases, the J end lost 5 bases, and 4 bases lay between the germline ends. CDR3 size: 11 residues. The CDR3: CAWSVSETQYF. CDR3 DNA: TGTGCCTGGAGTGTGTCCGAGACCCAGTACTTC.

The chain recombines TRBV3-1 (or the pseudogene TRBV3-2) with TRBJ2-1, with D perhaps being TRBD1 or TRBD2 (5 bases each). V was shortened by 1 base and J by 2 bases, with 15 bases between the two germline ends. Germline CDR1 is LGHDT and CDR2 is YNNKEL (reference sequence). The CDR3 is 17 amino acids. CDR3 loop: CASSQGVGTRTYNEQFF. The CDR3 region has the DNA TGTGCCAGCAGCCAAGGGGTAGGGACCCGGACCTACAATGAGCAGTTCTTC.

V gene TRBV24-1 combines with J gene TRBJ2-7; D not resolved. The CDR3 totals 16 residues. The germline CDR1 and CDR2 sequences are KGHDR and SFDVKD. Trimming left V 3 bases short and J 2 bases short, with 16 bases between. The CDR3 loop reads CATSDTRWVKTYEQYF. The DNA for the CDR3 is TGTGCCACCAGTGATACCCGGTGGGTGAAGACCTACGAGCAGTACTTC.

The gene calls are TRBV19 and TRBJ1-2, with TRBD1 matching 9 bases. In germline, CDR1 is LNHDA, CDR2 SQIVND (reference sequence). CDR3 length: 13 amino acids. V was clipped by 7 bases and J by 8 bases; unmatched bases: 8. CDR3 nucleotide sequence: TGTGCCAGTAAGGACAGGGGACTAGGGGGCTACACCTTC. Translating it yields CASKDRGLGGYTF.

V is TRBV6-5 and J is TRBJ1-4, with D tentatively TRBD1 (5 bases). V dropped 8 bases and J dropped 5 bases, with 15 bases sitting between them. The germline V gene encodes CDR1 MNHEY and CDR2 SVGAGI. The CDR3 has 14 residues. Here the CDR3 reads CASQSGTENEKLFF. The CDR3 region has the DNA TGTGCCAGCCAATCCGGGACGGAAAATGAAAAACTGTTTTTT.

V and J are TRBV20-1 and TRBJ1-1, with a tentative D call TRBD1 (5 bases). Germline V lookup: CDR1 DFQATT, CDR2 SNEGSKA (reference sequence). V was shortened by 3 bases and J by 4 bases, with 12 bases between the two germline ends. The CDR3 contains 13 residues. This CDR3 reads CSASKGFSTEAFF. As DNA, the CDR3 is TGCAGTGCTAGTAAGGGGTTTTCCACTGAAGCTTTCTTT.

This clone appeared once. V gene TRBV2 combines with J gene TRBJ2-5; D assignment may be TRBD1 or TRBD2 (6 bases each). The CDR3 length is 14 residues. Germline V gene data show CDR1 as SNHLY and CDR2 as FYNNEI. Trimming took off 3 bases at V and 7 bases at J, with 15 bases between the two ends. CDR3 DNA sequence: TGTGCCAGCAGTGATGTTTCCAGGGGAGGGACCCAGTACTTC. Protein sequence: CASSDVSRGGTQYF.

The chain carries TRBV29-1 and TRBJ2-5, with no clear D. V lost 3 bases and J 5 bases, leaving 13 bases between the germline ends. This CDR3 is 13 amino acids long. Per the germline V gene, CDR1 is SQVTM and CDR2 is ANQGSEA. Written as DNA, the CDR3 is TGCAGCGTTGACGGGTTTGGGTGGGAGACCCAGTACTTC. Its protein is CSVDGFGWETQYF.

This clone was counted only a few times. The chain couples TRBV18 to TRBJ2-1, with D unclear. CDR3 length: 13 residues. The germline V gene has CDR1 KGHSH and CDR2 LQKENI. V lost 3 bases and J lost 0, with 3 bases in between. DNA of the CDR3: TGTGCCAGCTCACCGCCCTCCTACAATGAGCAGTTCTTC. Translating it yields CASSPPSYNEQFF.

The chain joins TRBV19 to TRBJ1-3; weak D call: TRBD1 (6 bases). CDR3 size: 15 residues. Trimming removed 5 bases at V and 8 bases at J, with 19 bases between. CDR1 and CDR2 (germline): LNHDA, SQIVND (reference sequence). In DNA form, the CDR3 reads TGTGCCAGTAGTGCCCGGACTCTAGGGGGTGACACCATATATTTT. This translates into CASSARTLGGDTIYF.

This CDR3 reads CATSRHPRNTIYF. In DNA form, the CDR3 reads TGTGCCACCAGTAGACACCCGAGGAACACCATATATTTT. The chain is built from TRBV24-1 and TRBJ1-3; D ambiguous. CDR3 length: 13 residues. V was shortened by 6 bases and J by 7 bases, with 12 bases between the two germline ends. Germline CDR1 KGHDR, CDR2 SFDVKD.

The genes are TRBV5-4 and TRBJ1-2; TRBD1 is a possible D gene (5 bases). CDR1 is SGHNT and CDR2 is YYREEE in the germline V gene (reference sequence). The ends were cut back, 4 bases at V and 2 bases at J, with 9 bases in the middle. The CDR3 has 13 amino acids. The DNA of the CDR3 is TGTGCCAGCAGCCCGGACAAGAACTATGGCTACACCTTC. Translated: CASSPDKNYGYTF.

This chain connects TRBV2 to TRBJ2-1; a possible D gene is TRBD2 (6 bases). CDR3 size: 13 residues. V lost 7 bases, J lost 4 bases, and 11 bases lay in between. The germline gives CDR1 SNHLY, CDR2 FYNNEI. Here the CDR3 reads CASIERGYNEQFF. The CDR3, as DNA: TGTGCCAGCATCGAACGGGGGTACAATGAGCAGTTCTTC.

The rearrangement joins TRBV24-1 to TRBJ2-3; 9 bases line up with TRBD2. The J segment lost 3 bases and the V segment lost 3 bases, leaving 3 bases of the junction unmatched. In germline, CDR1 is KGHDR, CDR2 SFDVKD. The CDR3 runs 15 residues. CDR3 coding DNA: TGTGCCACCAGTGATGTTAGCGGGGGAACAGATACGCAGTATTTT. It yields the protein CATSDVSGGTDTQYF.

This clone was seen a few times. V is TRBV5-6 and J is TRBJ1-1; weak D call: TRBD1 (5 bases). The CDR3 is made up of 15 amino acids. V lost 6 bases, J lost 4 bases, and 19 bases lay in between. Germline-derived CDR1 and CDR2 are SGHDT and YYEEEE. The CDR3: CASTMGDARGTEAFF. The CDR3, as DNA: TGTGCCAGCACCATGGGGGACGCTAGGGGCACTGAAGCTTTCTTT. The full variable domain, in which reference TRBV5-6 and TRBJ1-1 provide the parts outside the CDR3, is DAGVTQSPTHLIKTRGQQVTLRCSPKSGHDTVSWYQQALGQGPQFIFQYYEEEERQRGNFPDRFSGHQFPNYSSELNVNALLLGDSALYLCASTMGDARGTEAFFGQGTRLTVV.

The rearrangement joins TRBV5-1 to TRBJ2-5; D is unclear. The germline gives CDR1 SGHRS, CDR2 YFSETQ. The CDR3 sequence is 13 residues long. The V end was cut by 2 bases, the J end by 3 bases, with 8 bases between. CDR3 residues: CASSFADKETQYF. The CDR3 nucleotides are TGCGCCAGCAGCTTCGCAGACAAAGAGACCCAGTACTTC.

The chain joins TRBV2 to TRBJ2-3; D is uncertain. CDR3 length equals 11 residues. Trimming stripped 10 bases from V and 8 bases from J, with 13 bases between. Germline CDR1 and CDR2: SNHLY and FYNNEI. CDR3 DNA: TGTGCCAACCATCTCTGGGGTACGCAGTATTTT. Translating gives CANHLWGTQYF.

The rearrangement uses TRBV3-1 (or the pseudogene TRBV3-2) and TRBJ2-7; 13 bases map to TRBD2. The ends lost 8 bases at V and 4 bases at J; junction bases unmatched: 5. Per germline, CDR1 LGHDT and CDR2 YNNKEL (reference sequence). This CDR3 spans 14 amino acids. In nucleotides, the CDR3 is TGTGCCAGCGCGACTAGCGGGGGGTTGTACGAGCAGTACTTC. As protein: CASATSGGLYEQYF.

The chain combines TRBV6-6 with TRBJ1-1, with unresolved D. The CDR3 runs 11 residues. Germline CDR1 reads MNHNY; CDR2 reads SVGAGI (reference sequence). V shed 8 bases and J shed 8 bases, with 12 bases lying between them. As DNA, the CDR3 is TGTGCCAGCGTCTCTGAGAGAGAAGCTTTCTTT. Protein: CASVSEREAFF.

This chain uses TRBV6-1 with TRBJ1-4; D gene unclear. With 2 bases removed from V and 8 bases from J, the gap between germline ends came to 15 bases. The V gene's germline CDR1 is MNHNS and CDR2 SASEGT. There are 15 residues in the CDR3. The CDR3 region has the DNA TGTGCCAGCAGTGAAAGAGGCGTGTACGGAGAAAAACTGTTTTTT. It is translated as CASSERGVYGEKLFF.